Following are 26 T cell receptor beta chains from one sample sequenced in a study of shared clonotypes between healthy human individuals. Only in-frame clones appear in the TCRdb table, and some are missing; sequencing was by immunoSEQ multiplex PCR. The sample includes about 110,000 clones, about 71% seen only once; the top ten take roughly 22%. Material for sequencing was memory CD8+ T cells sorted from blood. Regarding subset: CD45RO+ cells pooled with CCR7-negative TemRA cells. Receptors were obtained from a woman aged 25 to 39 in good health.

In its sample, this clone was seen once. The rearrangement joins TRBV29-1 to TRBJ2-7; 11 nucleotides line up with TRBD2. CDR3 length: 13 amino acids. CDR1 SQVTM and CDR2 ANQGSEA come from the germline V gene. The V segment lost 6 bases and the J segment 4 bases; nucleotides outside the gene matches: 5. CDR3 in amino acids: CSVLAGGWYEQYF. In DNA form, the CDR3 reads TGCAGCGTGTTAGCGGGAGGGTGGTACGAGCAGTACTTC.

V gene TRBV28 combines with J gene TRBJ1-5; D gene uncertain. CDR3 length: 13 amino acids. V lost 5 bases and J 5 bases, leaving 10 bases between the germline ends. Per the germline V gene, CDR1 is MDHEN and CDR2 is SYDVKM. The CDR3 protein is CASSPQRDQPQHF. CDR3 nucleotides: TGTGCCAGCAGTCCGCAGCGAGATCAGCCCCAGCATTTT.

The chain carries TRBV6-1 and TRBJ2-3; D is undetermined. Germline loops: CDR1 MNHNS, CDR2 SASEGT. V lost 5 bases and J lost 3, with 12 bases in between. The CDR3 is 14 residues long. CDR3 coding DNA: TGTGCCAGCAGTCCCCAGCAACAAACAGATACGCAGTATTTT. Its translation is CASSPQQQTDTQYF.

CDR3 loop: CASSFIVGEGAGELFF. Here the CDR3 DNA reads TGTGCCAGCAGCTTTATAGTAGGGGAAGGCGCCGGGGAGCTGTTTTTT. The chain uses TRBV11-2 and TRBJ2-2, with D possibly matching TRBD1 (5 bases). The germline V gene encodes CDR1 SGHAT and CDR2 FQNNGV. This CDR3 contains 16 residues. V lost 3 bases, J lost 6 bases, and 17 bases lay in between.

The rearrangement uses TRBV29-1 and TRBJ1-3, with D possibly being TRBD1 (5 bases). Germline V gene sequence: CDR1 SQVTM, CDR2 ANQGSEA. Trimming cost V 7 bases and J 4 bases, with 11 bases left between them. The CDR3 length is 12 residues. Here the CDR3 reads CSAYRGGNTIYF. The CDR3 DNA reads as TGCAGCGCCTATCGGGGCGGAAACACCATATATTTT.

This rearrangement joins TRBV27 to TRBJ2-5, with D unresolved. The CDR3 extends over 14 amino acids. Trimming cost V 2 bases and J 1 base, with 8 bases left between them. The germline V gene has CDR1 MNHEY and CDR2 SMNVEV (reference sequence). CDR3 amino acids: CASSLLGSQETQYF. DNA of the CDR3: TGTGCCAGCAGTTTACTTGGCAGCCAAGAGACCCAGTACTTC.

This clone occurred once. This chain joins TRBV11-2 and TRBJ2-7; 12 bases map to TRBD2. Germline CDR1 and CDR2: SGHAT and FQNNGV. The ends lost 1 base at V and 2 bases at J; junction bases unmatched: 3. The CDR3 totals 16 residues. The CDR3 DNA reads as TGTGCCAGCAGCTTAGGCCTAGCGGGAGGGACCTACGAGCAGTACTTC. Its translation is CASSLGLAGGTYEQYF.

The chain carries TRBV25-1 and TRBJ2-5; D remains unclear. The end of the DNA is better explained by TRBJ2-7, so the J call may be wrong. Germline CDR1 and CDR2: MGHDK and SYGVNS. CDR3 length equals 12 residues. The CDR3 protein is CASSEADYEQYF. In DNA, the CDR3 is TGTGCCAGCAGTGAAGCCGACTACGAGCAGTACTTC.

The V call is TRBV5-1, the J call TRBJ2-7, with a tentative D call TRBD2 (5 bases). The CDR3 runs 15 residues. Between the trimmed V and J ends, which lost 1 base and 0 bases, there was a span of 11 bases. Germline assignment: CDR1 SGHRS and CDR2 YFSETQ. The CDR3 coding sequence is TGCGCCAGCAGCTTGTATTTAGGGAGCTCCTACGAGCAGTACTTC. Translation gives CASSLYLGSSYEQYF.

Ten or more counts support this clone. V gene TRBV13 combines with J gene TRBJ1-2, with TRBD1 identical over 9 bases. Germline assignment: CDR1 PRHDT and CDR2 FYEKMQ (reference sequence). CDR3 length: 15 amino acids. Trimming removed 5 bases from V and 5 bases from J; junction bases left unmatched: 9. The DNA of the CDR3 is TGTGCCAGCAGCGTACAGGGGGCTGGGATATATGGCTACACCTTC. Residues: CASSVQGAGIYGYTF.

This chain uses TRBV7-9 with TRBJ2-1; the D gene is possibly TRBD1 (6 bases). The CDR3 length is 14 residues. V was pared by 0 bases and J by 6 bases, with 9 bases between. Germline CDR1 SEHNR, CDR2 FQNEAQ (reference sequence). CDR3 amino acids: CASSLAGRGNEQFF. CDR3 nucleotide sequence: TGTGCCAGCAGCTTAGCGGGCAGGGGCAATGAGCAGTTCTTC.

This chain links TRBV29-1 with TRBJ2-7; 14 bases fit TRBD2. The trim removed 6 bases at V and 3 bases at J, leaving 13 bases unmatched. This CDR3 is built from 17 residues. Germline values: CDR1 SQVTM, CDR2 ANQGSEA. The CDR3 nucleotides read TGCAGCGTCAAGGACTTCTCCGGGACTAGCGGGAGCTACGAGCAGTACTTC. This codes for CSVKDFSGTSGSYEQYF.

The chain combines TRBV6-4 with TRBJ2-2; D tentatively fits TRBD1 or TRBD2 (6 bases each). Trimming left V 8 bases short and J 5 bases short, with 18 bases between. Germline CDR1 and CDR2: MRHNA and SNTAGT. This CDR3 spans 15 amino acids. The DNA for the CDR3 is TGTGCCAGCGGTCCGACAGGAGGGGAAACCGGGGAGCTGTTTTTT. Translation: CASGPTGGETGELFF.

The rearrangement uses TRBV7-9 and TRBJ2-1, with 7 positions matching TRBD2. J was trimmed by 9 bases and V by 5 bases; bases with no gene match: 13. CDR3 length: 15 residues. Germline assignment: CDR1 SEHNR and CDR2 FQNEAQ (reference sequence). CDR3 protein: CASSPPGLPTSEQFF. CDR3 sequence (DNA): TGTGCCAGCAGCCCGCCGGGACTACCAACAAGTGAGCAGTTCTTC.

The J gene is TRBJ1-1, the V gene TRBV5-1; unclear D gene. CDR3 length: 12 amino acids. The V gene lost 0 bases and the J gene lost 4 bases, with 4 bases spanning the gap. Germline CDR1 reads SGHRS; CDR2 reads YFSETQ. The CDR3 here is CASSLVSTEAFF. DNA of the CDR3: TGCGCCAGCAGCTTGGTTAGCACTGAAGCTTTCTTT.

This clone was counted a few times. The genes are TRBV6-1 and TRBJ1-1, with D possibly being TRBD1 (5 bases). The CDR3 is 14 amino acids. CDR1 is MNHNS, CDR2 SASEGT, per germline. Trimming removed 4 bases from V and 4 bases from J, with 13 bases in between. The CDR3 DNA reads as TGTGCCAGCAGTGTCAGGGCCTACAGCACTGAAGCTTTCTTT. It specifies CASSVRAYSTEAFF.

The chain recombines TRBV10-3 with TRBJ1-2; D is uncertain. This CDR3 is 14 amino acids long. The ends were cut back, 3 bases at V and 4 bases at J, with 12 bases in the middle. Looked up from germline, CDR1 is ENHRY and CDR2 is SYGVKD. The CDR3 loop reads CAISDSRRAYGYTF. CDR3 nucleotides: TGTGCCATCAGTGACTCGCGACGGGCCTATGGCTACACCTTC.

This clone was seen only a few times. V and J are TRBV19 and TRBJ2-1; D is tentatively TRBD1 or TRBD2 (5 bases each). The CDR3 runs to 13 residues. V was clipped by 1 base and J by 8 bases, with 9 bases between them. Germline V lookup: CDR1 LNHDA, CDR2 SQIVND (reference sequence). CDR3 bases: TGTGCCAGTAGTATAGTTGGGGGTGATGAGCAGTTCTTC. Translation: CASSIVGGDEQFF.

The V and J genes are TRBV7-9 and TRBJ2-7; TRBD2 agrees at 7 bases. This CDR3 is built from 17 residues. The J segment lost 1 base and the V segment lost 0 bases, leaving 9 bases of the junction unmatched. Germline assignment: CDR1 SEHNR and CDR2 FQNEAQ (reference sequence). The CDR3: CASSLAIWLADSYEQYF. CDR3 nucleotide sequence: TGTGCCAGCAGCTTAGCCATTTGGCTAGCGGATTCCTACGAGCAGTACTTC.

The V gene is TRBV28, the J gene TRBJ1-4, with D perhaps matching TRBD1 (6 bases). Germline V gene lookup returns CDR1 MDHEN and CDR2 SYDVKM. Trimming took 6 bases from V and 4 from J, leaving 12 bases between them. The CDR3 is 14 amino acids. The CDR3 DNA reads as TGTGCCAGCAGGAACAGGGTATATAATGAAAAACTGTTTTTT. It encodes CASRNRVYNEKLFF. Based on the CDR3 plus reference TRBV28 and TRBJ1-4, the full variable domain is DVKVTQSSRYLVKRTGEKVFLECVQDMDHENMFWYRQDPGLGLRLIYFSYDVKMKEKGDIPEGYSVSREKKERFSLILESASTNQTSMYLCASRNRVYNEKLFFGSGTQLSVL.

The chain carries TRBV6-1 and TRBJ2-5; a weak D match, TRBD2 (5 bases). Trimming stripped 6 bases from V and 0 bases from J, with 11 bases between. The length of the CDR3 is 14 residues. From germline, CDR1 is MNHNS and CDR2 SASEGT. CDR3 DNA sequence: TGTGCCAGCAGCCAGCCGGGGTACCAAGAGACCCAGTACTTC. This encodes CASSQPGYQETQYF.

The CDR3 here is CASSPVQNYNEQFF. The CDR3 nucleotides read TGTGCCAGCAGCCCCGTCCAGAACTACAATGAGCAGTTCTTC. The gene calls are TRBV6-6 and TRBJ2-1, with unresolved D. The germline V gene encodes CDR1 MNHNY and CDR2 SVGAGI (reference sequence). CDR3 length: 14 amino acids. V lost 6 bases and J 3 bases, leaving 12 bases between the germline ends.

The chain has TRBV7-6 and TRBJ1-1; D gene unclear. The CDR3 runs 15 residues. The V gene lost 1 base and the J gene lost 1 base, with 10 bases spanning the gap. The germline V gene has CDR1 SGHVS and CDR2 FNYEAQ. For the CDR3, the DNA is TGTGCCAGCAGCTTAGTGAGCTTGTCGAACACTGAAGCTTTCTTT. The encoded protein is CASSLVSLSNTEAFF.

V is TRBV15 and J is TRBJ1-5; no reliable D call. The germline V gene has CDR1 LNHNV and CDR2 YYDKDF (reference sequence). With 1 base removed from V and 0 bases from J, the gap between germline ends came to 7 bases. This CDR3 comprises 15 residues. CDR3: CATSRVWDSNQPQHF. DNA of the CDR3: TGTGCCACCAGCAGAGTCTGGGATAGCAATCAGCCCCAGCATTTT.

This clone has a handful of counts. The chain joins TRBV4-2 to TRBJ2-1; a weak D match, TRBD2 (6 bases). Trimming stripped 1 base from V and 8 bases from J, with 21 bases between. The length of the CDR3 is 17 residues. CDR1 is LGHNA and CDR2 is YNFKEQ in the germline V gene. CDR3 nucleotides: TGTGCCAGCAGCCAAGCCTTAGCGGAGGCGGTAGCCCATGAGCAGTTCTTC. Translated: CASSQALAEAVAHEQFF.

The CDR3 reads CASSIFPLFREGTDNEQFF. Written as DNA, the CDR3 is TGTGCCAGTAGTATATTTCCTTTATTCCGGGAGGGGACTGACAATGAGCAGTTCTTC. This sequence joins TRBV19 and TRBJ2-1; 8 bases agree with TRBD2. Germline assignment: CDR1 LNHDA and CDR2 SQIVND (reference sequence). This CDR3 has 19 residues. Germline trimming cut 2 bases from V and 5 bases from J; bases unmatched to any gene: 17. The whole variable domain, filled in from reference TRBV19 and TRBJ2-1, reads DGGITQSPKYLFRKEGQNVTLSCEQNLNHDAMYWYRQDPGQGLRLIYYSQIVNDFQKGDIAEGYSVSREKKESFPLTVTSAQKNPTAFYLCASSIFPLFREGTDNEQFFGPGTRLTVL.